The clone carrying this TCR beta chain was recorded many times. The antigen remains unidentified. V gave up 8 bases and J gave up 11 bases, with 17 bases separating them. Germline V gene lookup returns CDR1 KGHSH and CDR2 LQKENI. The CDR3 length is 12 residues. Conversion of TCR transcripts into cDNA relied on 5'RACE template switching, which added a universal primer site and UMIs. TCRdb called the 5' RACE reads again in MiXCR, with one record for every CDR3 protein. Of under 700,000 distinct CDR3 sequences in the sample, about 15% were seen once. The entry originates in a study of T cells after yellow fever vaccination. General study points: The booster response re-showed most primary clones: around 97% CD4, roughly 91% CD8. Abundant clonotypes from the bulk population could get into FACS-sorted repertoires as contaminants.

The material was PBMCs, obtained around 5 days after the first yellow fever vaccination. This chain connects TRBV18 to TRBJ2-3; D call uncertain. This sequence originates from a man between 18 and 35 years old who received the YFV17D yellow fever vaccine. CDR3: CASATQSVGQYF. As DNA, the CDR3 is TGTGCCAGCGCAACCCAATCGGTGGGGCAGTATTTT.